This entry is about one T cell receptor beta chain. The antigen is undetermined. V lost 6 bases, J lost 4 bases, and 6 bases stayed unmatched. The CDR3 runs 14 residues. Per germline, CDR1 LNHDA and CDR2 SQIVND (reference sequence). Only in-frame clones appear in the TCRdb table, and some are missing; sequencing was by immunoSEQ multiplex PCR. Of some 6,200 clones listed, 65% to 70% are singletons. The record originates from a study of coeliac disease. Study-wide points: Few TRB amino acid sequences were shared between samples; most were unique.

The clonotype comes from a man between 65 and 80 years old with active celiac disease. The sequenced sample was lymphocytes from the gut lamina propria. This chain connects TRBV19 to TRBJ1-5, with TRBD1 identical over 7 bases. CDR3 in amino acids: CASSLGQLNQPQHF. The CDR3 DNA reads as TGTGCCAGTAGCCTGGGACAGTTAAATCAGCCCCAGCATTTT.